The 32 T cell receptor beta chains below come from one sample, sequenced in a study of regulatory T cells in long-lasting Graves disease (dated by TCRdb to the early 2020s). The sample's time point label, decoded: newly diagnosed GD, antithyroid drugs for less than 3 months. For both TCR sequencing and RNA sequencing, RNA was extracted from PBMCs using TRIzol. Library construction relied on multiplex PCR. The listed sequencing device is Illumina HiSeq 4000. CDR3 regions were amplified by Arm-PCR with iRepertoire HTBI primers to construct TCR beta libraries. TCRdb redid the processing of the public reads, applying fastp at Q25 and MiXCR, and retained in-frame beta chains. Under each unique CDR3 protein, matching rows form one entry showing the most common genes and DNA. The sample contains approximately 400,000 distinct CDR3 sequences, about 15% of them found a single time. The ten largest clones take up over 15% of the sample.

These data are also associated with another study on T cells in Graves' hyperthyroidism and ophthalmopathy.

Source: peripheral blood mononuclear cells (PBMCs), taken at new diagnosis, from a patient treated with antithyroid drugs. Source of these receptors: a woman aged 25 to 39 with Graves disease. Donor details come from another sample of the same person, matched by shared clones.

Turning to this clonotype: Relative to the germline gene, one junction end is altered; a read error may explain this. The chain carries TRBV7-9 and TRBJ2-3; the match to TRBD2 covers 9 bases. The CDR3 consists of 16 residues. Germline-derived CDR1 and CDR2 are SEHNR and FQNEAQ (reference sequence). The CDR3 bases are TGTGCCAGCAACTTATATACTAGCGGGAGCACAGATACGCAGTATTTT. Encoded protein: CASNLYTSGSTDTQYF.

This clonotype was counted a few times. J is TRBJ2-2 and V is TRBV6-5; 7 bases are a match to TRBD1. Germline V gene data show CDR1 as MNHEY and CDR2 as SVGAGI. Unmatched junction bases numbered 7, after V lost 0 bases and J lost 3 bases. This CDR3 spans 17 amino acids. Here the CDR3 DNA reads TGTGCCAGCAGTTACTCCCTAACTAGGGGGCACACCGGGGAGCTGTTTTTT. Its protein is CASSYSLTRGHTGELFF.

The table lists this clonotype with a few counts. The V call is TRBV11-2, the J call TRBJ2-6; no clear D gene. The V end was cut by 5 bases, the J end by 1 base, with 21 bases between. The germline V gene encodes CDR1 SGHAT and CDR2 FQNNGV. The CDR3 is 19 amino acids. The CDR3 sequence is CASSPMSVTLTSGANVLTF. The CDR3 DNA is TGTGCCAGCAGCCCTATGTCGGTGACACTAACGTCTGGGGCCAACGTCCTGACTTTC. The whole variable domain, remainder taken from reference TRBV11-2 and TRBJ2-6, is EAGVAQSPRYKIIEKRQSVAFWCNPISGHATLYWYQQILGQGPKLLIQFQNNGVVDDSQLPKDRFSAERLKGVDSTLKIQPAKLEDSAVYLCASSPMSVTLTSGANVLTFGAGSRLTVL.

The chain combines TRBV2 with TRBJ2-7; 9 positions agree with TRBD1. From germline, CDR1 is SNHLY and CDR2 FYNNEI. CDR3 size: 13 residues. The V gene end was trimmed by 7 bases and the J gene end by 4 bases; junction bases not matched to a gene: 5. In DNA, the CDR3 is TGTGCCAGCACCTCGGGGACAGGGTACGAGCAGTACTTC. Protein sequence: CASTSGTGYEQYF.

This clonotype was observed many times. This chain uses TRBV6-5 with TRBJ2-7, with 12 bases aligning to TRBD1. CDR1 and CDR2 from the germline V gene are MNHEY and SVGAGI. The CDR3 covers 16 residues. With 2 bases clipped from V and 2 bases from J, the junction kept 4 bases outside the gene matches. The CDR3 sequence is CASSYGDRGPPYEQYF. The DNA of the CDR3 is TGTGCCAGCAGTTACGGGGACAGGGGGCCCCCCTACGAGCAGTACTTC.

This clonotype was picked up many times. The DNA for the CDR3 is TGTGCCAGCACTCTGTCCACATACAATGAGCAGTTCTTC. Translated, it gives CASTLSTYNEQFF. The V and J genes are TRBV28 and TRBJ2-1, with D unresolved. The CDR3 contains 13 residues. V was shortened by 7 bases and J by 4 bases, with 11 bases between the two germline ends. Germline values: CDR1 MDHEN, CDR2 SYDVKM. The full variable domain, rest sourced from reference TRBV28 and TRBJ2-1, is DVKVTQSSRYLVKRTGEKVFLECVQDMDHENMFWYRQDPGLGLRLIYFSYDVKMKEKGDIPEGYSVSREKKERFSLILESASTNQTSMYLCASTLSTYNEQFFGPGTRLTVL.

On this clonotype itself: A much bigger clone sits one base away, suggesting this may be a read error. The V and J genes are TRBV30 and TRBJ2-7; 8 bases match TRBD1. Germline lookup yields CDR1 GTSNPN and CDR2 SVGIG (reference sequence). CDR3 size: 15 residues. DNA for the CDR3: TGTGCCTGGAGTGTCAGACAGGGGTTGTCCTGCGAGCAGTACTTC. The encoded protein is CAWSVRQGLSCEQYF.

This clonotype was counted between two and nine times. This chain uses TRBV4-1 with TRBJ2-1, with unresolved D. Germline-derived CDR1 and CDR2 are MGHRA and YSYEKL. Trimming took off 0 bases at V and 0 bases at J, with 9 bases between the two ends. This CDR3 comprises 16 residues. CDR3 sequence (DNA): TGCGCCAGCAGCCAAGATAGGCAGAGCTCCTACAATGAGCAGTTCTTC. Its translation is CASSQDRQSSYNEQFF.

This clonotype appeared a few times. A much larger clone differs by one base, so this may be a read error. The chain has TRBV28 and TRBJ2-5; D is undetermined. Trimming cost V 5 bases and J 6 bases, with 16 bases left between them. Germline V gives CDR1 MDHEN, CDR2 SYDVKM. The CDR3 spans 14 residues. CDR3: CASSTIPIRKTQYF. The CDR3 DNA reads as TGTGCCAGCAGTACCATTCCCATTAGGAAGACCCAGTACTTC.

As to this clonotype: A much larger clone differs by one base, so this may be a read error. The genes are TRBV5-1 and TRBJ2-2; TRBD2 agrees at 8 bases. The CDR3 loop spans 16 amino acids. The germline V gene has CDR1 SGHRS and CDR2 YFSETQ. The CDR3 is CASNRRGAHFTGELFF. CDR3 nucleotide sequence: TGTGCCAGCAACCGGCGGGGGGCTCATTTTACCGGGGAGCTGTTTTTT.

This clonotype was detected only a few times. The V and J genes are TRBV7-9 and TRBJ2-1; D not certain. V lost 5 bases to trimming and J lost 5 bases, with 7 bases between them. CDR1 and CDR2 from the germline V gene are SEHNR and FQNEAQ (reference sequence). CDR3 size: 12 residues. This chain's CDR3 is CASSTRDNEQFF. The CDR3, as DNA: TGTGCCAGCAGCACCCGGGACAATGAGCAGTTCTTC.

Only a few counts were recorded for this clonotype. The chain couples TRBV5-1 to TRBJ2-3, with 10 bases identical to TRBD2. The CDR3 is 19 amino acids. Losses at the gene ends were 0 bases for V and 3 bases for J; bases not matched to a gene: 13. The germline V gene has CDR1 SGHRS and CDR2 YFSETQ. CDR3 DNA: TGCGCCAGCAGCTTGGGTAGCGGGAGGCCGTTTTTTGAGACAGATACGCAGTATTTT. It codes for CASSLGSGRPFFETDTQYF.

This clonotype was found a few times. This rearrangement joins TRBV18 to TRBJ2-5, with 7 bases lining up with TRBD2. The germline V gene encodes CDR1 KGHSH and CDR2 LQKENI. The CDR3 runs to 15 residues. V was pared by 2 bases and J by 5 bases, with 8 bases of the junction left unmatched. CDR3 bases: TGTGCCAGCTCACCAGGCCAGGGAGGGCCGGAGACCCAGTACTTC. This gives the protein CASSPGQGGPETQYF.

This clonotype was found many times. The gene calls are TRBV12-3 or TRBV12-4 and TRBJ2-7, with 10 bases that match TRBD2. Unmatched junction bases numbered 6, after V lost 1 base and J lost 6 bases. The CDR3 runs 15 residues. CDR3 coding DNA: TGTGCCAGCAGTTTAGAGAGACTAGCGGGTGGCGAGCAGTACTTC. Protein product: CASSLERLAGGEQYF.

This clonotype was counted a few times. Possible read error: a much larger clone is one base away. Since the CDR3 does not end with the conserved phenylalanine or tryptophan, this likely comes from a read error. V and J are TRBV2 and TRBJ2-7, with 14 bases aligning to TRBD2. The CDR3 runs 17 residues. The V segment lost 6 bases and the J segment 6 bases; nucleotides outside the gene matches: 13. Germline V gene data show CDR1 as SNHLY and CDR2 as FYNNEI. The DNA for the CDR3 is TGTGCCAGCAGCCACGGATTGGGGACTAGCGGGAGTGGCGAGCAGTACCTC. This encodes CASSHGLGTSGSGEQYL.

This chain uses TRBV2 with TRBJ2-1; 11 bases match TRBD1. V gave up 6 bases and J gave up 7 bases; unmatched junction bases: 5. There are 14 residues in the CDR3. From germline, CDR1 is SNHLY and CDR2 FYNNEI. CDR3 sequence: CASSRTGGSNEQFF. In nucleotides, the CDR3 is TGTGCCAGCAGCCGGACAGGGGGCTCGAATGAGCAGTTCTTC.

J is TRBJ2-2 and V is TRBV20-1; possibly TRBD1 or TRBD2 for D (7 bases each). V lost 2 bases, J lost 5 bases, and 15 bases lay in between. The length of the CDR3 is 15 residues. Per the germline V gene, CDR1 is DFQATT and CDR2 is SNEGSKA (reference sequence). CDR3 nucleotide sequence: TGCAGTGCTAGACGCTGGGAGGGGGCAACCGGGGAGCTGTTTTTT. Translating it yields CSARRWEGATGELFF.

This clonotype was seen at least ten times. The chain combines TRBV20-1 with TRBJ2-7; D is unresolved. Germline CDR1 is DFQATT and CDR2 is SNEGSKA (reference sequence). The CDR3 loop spans 14 amino acids. V was clipped by 3 bases and J by 2 bases, with 14 bases between them. The CDR3 here is CSARLFGYTYEQYF. The CDR3 DNA reads as TGCAGTGCTAGGTTGTTCGGATACACCTACGAGCAGTACTTC.

This clonotype was seen many times. The gene calls are TRBV27 and TRBJ2-1; no reliable D call. Looked up from germline, CDR1 is MNHEY and CDR2 is SMNVEV (reference sequence). V lost 2 bases, J lost 6 bases, and 5 bases lay in between. CDR3 length: 12 residues. CDR3 in amino acids: CASSLGRNEQFF. For the CDR3, the DNA is TGTGCCAGCAGTTTAGGGCGCAATGAGCAGTTCTTC.

Ten or more counts support this clonotype. The gene calls are TRBV11-2 and TRBJ2-1; D unresolved. The CDR3 length is 12 residues. The V end lost 3 bases, the J end lost 6 bases, and 6 bases lay between the germline ends. Germline assignment: CDR1 SGHAT and CDR2 FQNNGV. The CDR3 bases are TGTGCCAGCAGCTTCGGAGCCAATGAGCAGTTCTTC. It is translated as CASSFGANEQFF. The whole variable domain, filled in from reference TRBV11-2 and TRBJ2-1, reads EAGVAQSPRYKIIEKRQSVAFWCNPISGHATLYWYQQILGQGPKLLIQFQNNGVVDDSQLPKDRFSAERLKGVDSTLKIQPAKLEDSAVYLCASSFGANEQFFGPGTRLTVL.

In this sample, this clonotype turned up many times. CDR3 DNA sequence: TGCAGCGCCGTCGGGGGCGGGAGAGGGTCCACCTACGAGCAGTACTTC. Its translation is CSAVGGGRGSTYEQYF. The V gene is TRBV20-1, the J gene TRBJ2-7, with D tentatively TRBD2 (7 bases). In germline, CDR1 is DFQATT, CDR2 SNEGSKA (reference sequence). The CDR3 has 16 amino acids.

A word on this clonotype: It may be a read error: a sequence one base away is much more abundant. The chain joins TRBV7-3 to TRBJ2-5, with D possibly matching TRBD2 (5 bases). This CDR3 spans 16 amino acids. Trimming pared 4 bases from V and 5 bases from J, leaving 20 bases between. Germline CDR1 reads SGHTA; CDR2 reads FQGTGA. The CDR3 is CASSSSERASYETQYF. In nucleotides, the CDR3 is TGTGCCAGCAGCTCGAGCGAGAGGGCCTCGTACGAGACCCAGTACTTC.

This clonotype was observed many times. The DNA for the CDR3 is TGTGCCAGCATGTTGATGTCTGAAGCTTTCTTT. Translated, it gives CASMLMSEAFF. The chain has TRBV12-3 or TRBV12-4 and TRBJ1-1; D unclear. V shed 7 bases and J shed 6 bases, with 9 bases lying between them. The CDR3 is made up of 11 amino acids.

V usage is TRBV5-6 and J usage is TRBJ1-1; 9 positions agree with TRBD1. Trimming took 4 bases from V and 2 from J; bases not matched to a gene: 6. The V gene's germline CDR1 is SGHDT and CDR2 YYEEEE. CDR3 length: 15 residues. The CDR3 protein is CASSARTGVNTEAFF. For the CDR3, the DNA is TGTGCCAGCAGCGCCCGGACAGGGGTTAACACTGAAGCTTTCTTT.

In this sample, this clonotype turned up many times. This sequence joins TRBV28 and TRBJ1-4; 9 bases line up with TRBD1. V trimming: 5 bases; J trimming: 3 bases; junction bases outside the gene matches: 1. The CDR3 length is 14 residues. In germline, CDR1 is MDHEN, CDR2 SYDVKM. CDR3 DNA: TGTGCCAGCAGTACAGGGGGCTCTAATGAAAAACTGTTTTTT. As protein: CASSTGGSNEKLFF.

This clonotype showed up just a few times. The rearrangement joins TRBV5-6 to TRBJ2-1; 14 bases are a match to TRBD2. The CDR3 is made up of 18 amino acids. V was clipped by 0 bases and J by 4 bases; unmatched bases: 6. Germline loops: CDR1 SGHDT, CDR2 YYEEEE. The CDR3 region is CASSLVRLAGGPYNEQFF. The CDR3 coding sequence is TGTGCCAGCAGCTTGGTACGACTAGCGGGAGGGCCTTACAATGAGCAGTTCTTC.

In its sample, this clonotype was seen many times. The rearrangement joins TRBV6-1 to TRBJ1-2; D is possibly TRBD1 (6 bases). The V end lost 6 bases, the J end lost 2 bases, and 19 bases lay between the germline ends. In germline, CDR1 is MNHNS, CDR2 SASEGT. The CDR3 covers 16 residues. Written as DNA, the CDR3 is TGTGCCAGCAGCTTCGGGAGGACAGACCTGAACTATGGCTACACCTTC. Its translation is CASSFGRTDLNYGYTF.

This clonotype was seen repeatedly, ten times or more. The chain employs TRBV30 and TRBJ2-2, with D unclear. Per germline, CDR1 GTSNPN and CDR2 SVGIG (reference sequence). The V gene lost 1 base and the J gene lost 6 bases, with 6 bases spanning the gap. The CDR3 extends over 12 amino acids. The CDR3 DNA reads TGTGCCTGGAGTGGACGGGCCGGGGAGCTGTTTTTT. Protein: CAWSGRAGELFF.

This clonotype was picked up a small number of times. This chain joins TRBV6-2 or TRBV6-3 and TRBJ1-5; D unresolved. From germline, CDR1 is MNHEY and CDR2 SVGEGT. The CDR3 sequence is 13 residues long. The V gene lost 4 bases and the J gene lost 6 bases, with 10 bases spanning the gap. The CDR3 is CASSSQVGQPQHF. The DNA of the CDR3 is TGTGCCAGCAGTTCCCAGGTGGGTCAGCCCCAGCATTTT.

This clonotype has ten or more counts. This sequence joins TRBV11-2 and TRBJ1-2; D not resolved. Germline CDR1 SGHAT, CDR2 FQNNGV. The ends were cut back, 8 bases at V and 4 bases at J, with 20 bases in the middle. The CDR3 spans 15 residues. The CDR3 spells CASAPREGPLYGYTF. The DNA of the CDR3 is TGTGCCAGCGCACCAAGAGAGGGTCCTCTCTATGGCTACACCTTC.

In its sample, this clonotype was seen many times. The rearrangement joins TRBV6-2 or TRBV6-3 to TRBJ2-7, with TRBD2 matching 10 bases. The CDR3 contains 16 residues. Losses at the gene ends were 6 bases for V and 0 bases for J; bases not matched to a gene: 8. Germline values: CDR1 MNHEY, CDR2 SVGEGT. The DNA for the CDR3 is TGTGCCAGCAGGGCTAGCGGGGGCTTGGGCTCCTACGAGCAGTACTTC. It translates to CASRASGGLGSYEQYF.

The J gene is TRBJ2-1, the V gene TRBV20-1; 13 bases fit TRBD2. V dropped 6 bases and J dropped 6; count of bases not matched to a gene: 5. CDR3 size: 14 residues. Germline assignment: CDR1 DFQATT and CDR2 SNEGSKA (reference sequence). CDR3 sequence reads: CSAKRLAGGNEQFF. In DNA, the CDR3 is TGCAGTGCCAAACGACTAGCGGGGGGCAATGAGCAGTTCTTC.